Presented here are 4 T cell receptor beta chains from one specimen sequenced in a study of blood T cell repertoires in COVID-19. TCRdb's table, derived via immunoSEQ multiplex PCR, lists solely in-frame clones and lacks some. This sample carries some 80,000 clones, almost 90% of them seen once, and the ten largest clones take roughly 2.5%. The specimen was peripheral blood. The receptors stem from a human donor in a cohort sampled during active COVID-19.

The chain joins TRBV19 to TRBJ2-7; 7 bases are shared with TRBD2. Germline V gene data show CDR1 as LNHDA and CDR2 as SQIVND (reference sequence). The CDR3 has 15 residues. With V trimmed by 6 bases and J by 5 bases, 13 bases remained unmatched. The CDR3 loop reads CASSPSGLTRNEQYF. In DNA form, the CDR3 reads TGTGCCAGTAGCCCATCGGGACTAACCAGGAACGAGCAGTACTTC.

V and J are TRBV5-1 and TRBJ1-3; 8 nucleotides align to TRBD1. Germline CDR1 reads SGHRS; CDR2 reads YFSETQ. This CDR3 comprises 15 residues. V gave up 5 bases and J gave up 2 bases; unmatched junction bases: 6. The CDR3 region is CASRSGQEAGNTIYF. The CDR3 nucleotides are TGCGCCAGCAGGTCGGGACAGGAGGCTGGAAACACCATATATTTT. Full variable domain (rest looked up from reference TRBV5-1 and TRBJ1-3): KAGVTQTPRYLIKTRGQQVTLSCSPISGHRSVSWYQQTPGQGLQFLFEYFSETQRNKGNFPGRFSGRQFSNSRSEMNVSTLELGDSALYLCASRSGQEAGNTIYFGEGSWLTVV.

This clone was seen once. The gene calls are TRBV6-5 and TRBJ2-3; a possible D gene is TRBD2 (5 bases). The V gene's germline CDR1 is MNHEY and CDR2 SVGAGI. This CDR3 has 13 amino acids. The V end was cut by 6 bases, the J end by 4 bases, with 11 bases between. The CDR3 DNA reads as TGTGCCAGCAGCTGGGAGAGGGCAGATACGCAGTATTTT. Encoded protein: CASSWERADTQYF.

The chain employs TRBV27 and TRBJ2-7, with D perhaps TRBD1 (6 bases). Trimming removed 6 bases at V and 4 bases at J, with 19 bases between. The CDR3 extends over 15 amino acids. CDR1 and CDR2 from the germline V gene are MNHEY and SMNVEV (reference sequence). CDR3 in amino acids: CASSMRGYGGYEQYF. The CDR3 coding sequence is TGTGCCAGCAGCATGAGGGGGTATGGGGGTTACGAGCAGTACTTC.